This TCR beta chain stems from a study of blood T cell repertoires in COVID-19. The wider study: Acute-phase and convalescent COVID-19 samples originated in the United States, Italy and Spain. PBMCs, B-cell-depleted T cells, or T cells provided the cDNA or gDNA that made up the material.

In the authors' methods: Amplifying reference gene primers gave estimates of nucleated cell counts. Using immunoSEQ multiplex PCR, the repertoire was profiled, and TCRdb retains in-frame clones only, with some absent. V and J calls and clone size are given by that table; D and trimming were obtained from the DNA. The sample has under 60,000 clones, about 90% seen once. The sample consisted of peripheral blood. The sequence derives from a man aged 50 to 59 with active COVID-19.

The CDR3 here is CASRDKDRVYGYTF. CDR3 nucleotides: TGTGCCAGTAGAGACAAGGACAGGGTCTATGGCTACACCTTC. The chain links TRBV19 to TRBJ1-2, with 8 bases identical to TRBD1. With 6 bases clipped from V and 4 bases from J, the junction kept 7 bases outside the gene matches. There are 14 residues in the CDR3. Germline values: CDR1 LNHDA, CDR2 SQIVND (reference sequence).